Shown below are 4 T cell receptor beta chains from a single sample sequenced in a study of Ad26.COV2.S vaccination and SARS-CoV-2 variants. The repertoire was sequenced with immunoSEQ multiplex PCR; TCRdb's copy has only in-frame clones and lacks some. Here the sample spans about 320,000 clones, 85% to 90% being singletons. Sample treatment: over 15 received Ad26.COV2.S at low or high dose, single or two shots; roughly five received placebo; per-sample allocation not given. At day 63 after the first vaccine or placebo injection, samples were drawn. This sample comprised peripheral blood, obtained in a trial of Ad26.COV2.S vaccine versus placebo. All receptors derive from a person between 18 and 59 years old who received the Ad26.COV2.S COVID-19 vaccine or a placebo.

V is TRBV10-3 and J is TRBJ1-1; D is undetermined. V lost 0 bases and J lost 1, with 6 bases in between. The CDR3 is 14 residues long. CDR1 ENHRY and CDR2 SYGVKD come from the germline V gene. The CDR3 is CAISESVGNTEAFF. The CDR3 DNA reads TGTGCCATCAGTGAGTCGGTGGGGAACACTGAAGCTTTCTTT.

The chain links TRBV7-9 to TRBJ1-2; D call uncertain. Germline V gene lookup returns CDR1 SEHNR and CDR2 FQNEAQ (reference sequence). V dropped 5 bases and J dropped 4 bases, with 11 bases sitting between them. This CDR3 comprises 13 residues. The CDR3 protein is CASSPGSTYGYTF. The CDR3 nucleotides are TGTGCCAGCAGCCCCGGGTCCACCTATGGCTACACCTTC.

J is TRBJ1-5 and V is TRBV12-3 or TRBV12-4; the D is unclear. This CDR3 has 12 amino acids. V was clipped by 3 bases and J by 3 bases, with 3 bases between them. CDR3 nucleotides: TGTGCCAGCAGTTTTGACAATCAGCCCCAGCATTTT. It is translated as CASSFDNQPQHF.

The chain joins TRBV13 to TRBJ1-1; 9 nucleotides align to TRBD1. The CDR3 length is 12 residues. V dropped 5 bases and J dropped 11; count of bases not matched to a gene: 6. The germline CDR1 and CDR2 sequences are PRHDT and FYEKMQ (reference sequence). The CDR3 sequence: CASSGQGRGAFF. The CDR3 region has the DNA TGTGCCAGCAGCGGACAGGGGAGGGGGGCTTTCTTT. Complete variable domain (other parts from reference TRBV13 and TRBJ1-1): AAGVIQSPRHLIKEKRETATLKCYPIPRHDTVYWYQQGPGQDPQFLISFYEKMQSDKGSIPDRFSAQQFSDYHSELNMSSLELGDSALYFCASSGQGRGAFFGQGTRLTVV.